These T cell receptor beta chains were read from a single sample in a study of cytomegalovirus exposure and HLA in healthy donors. This table comes from immunoSEQ multiplex PCR, and its TCRdb copy is limited to in-frame clones, with some not included. The data show roughly 130,000 clones, approximately 80% seen once. The sequencing input was PBMCs. Every receptor here comes from a man in his forties in good health and CMV-seronegative. Each CDR3 is given with its conserved first and last residue. Each record gives: V gene, clone size, J gene, D gene, CDR3 DNA, CDR3 protein. The D gene is left open where the match is weak. For some rows the clone size is stated as once, few or many, or as a class when expanded; others skip it.

V: TRBV2
size: -
J: TRBJ2-2
D: TRBD2
DNA: TGTGTCAGCAGGCGGGGGGCATCCGCGAACACCGGGGAGCTGTTTTTT
CDR3: CVSRRGASANTGELFF

V: TRBV7-9
size: -
J: TRBJ2-7
D: TRBD2
DNA: TGTGCCAGCACCGGGGAGGGAGGCCCTCCCTACGAGCAGTACTTC
CDR3: CASTGEGGPPYEQYF

V: TRBV19
size: -
J: TRBJ2-5
D: -
DNA: TGTGCCAGTAGTATTCTGGTGGGCGAGACCCAGTACTTC
CDR3: CASSILVGETQYF

V: TRBV2
size: -
J: TRBJ2-3
D: TRBD2
DNA: TGTGCCAGCGCCGGGGGGTTAAGCACAGATACGCAGTATTTT
CDR3: CASAGGLSTDTQYF

V: TRBV2
size: -
J: TRBJ2-1
D: TRBD2
DNA: TGTGCCAGCACCCTCCTGGCGGGGGGGCCCAATGAGCAGTTCTTC
CDR3: CASTLLAGGPNEQFF

V: TRBV4-1
size: -
J: TRBJ1-6
D: -
DNA: TGCGCCAGCAGCCAGAGTGCCTCCCGAAGCTCCTATAATTCACCCCTCCACTTT
CDR3: CASSQSASRSSYNSPLHF

V: TRBV2
size: -
J: TRBJ1-6
D: TRBD1
DNA: TGTGCCAGCACCGGAACAGGGGTAGGGTCCTATAATTCACCCCTCCACTTT
CDR3: CASTGTGVGSYNSPLHF

V: TRBV6-6
size: -
J: TRBJ2-5
D: TRBD2
DNA: TGTGCCAGCAGTTTGACTAGCGAGGGTGAGACCCAGTACTTC
CDR3: CASSLTSEGETQYF

V: TRBV5-1
size: -
J: TRBJ1-5
D: -
DNA: TGCGCCAGCAGCTTGGCGGGGGATCAGCCCCAGCATTTT
CDR3: CASSLAGDQPQHF

V: TRBV6-6
size: few
J: TRBJ2-2
D: -
DNA: TGTGCCAGCAGTTACTCGGGGGGAGACGGGGAGCTGTTTTTT
CDR3: CASSYSGGDGELFF

V: TRBV5-4
size: few
J: TRBJ2-7
D: TRBD1
DNA: TGTGCCAGCAGCGTCGGGACAGCCTACGAGCAGTACTTC
CDR3: CASSVGTAYEQYF

V: TRBV7-8
size: -
J: TRBJ1-1
D: TRBD1
DNA: TGTGCCAGCAGCTCATCGGACAGGCTAGACACTGAAGCTTTCTTT
CDR3: CASSSSDRLDTEAFF

V: TRBV6-5
size: -
J: TRBJ1-4
D: TRBD1
DNA: TGTGCCAGCAGTTTACAGGGGTTCGGTGGTGAAAAACTGTTTTTT
CDR3: CASSLQGFGGEKLFF

V: TRBV28
size: -
J: TRBJ1-2
D: -
DNA: TGTGCCAGCAGTGATCTCGGGGGGCCAAACTATGGCTACACCTTC
CDR3: CASSDLGGPNYGYTF

V: TRBV30
size: -
J: TRBJ1-1
D: -
DNA: TGTGCCTGGAGGACAGGTGGGGACACTGAAGCTTTCTTT
CDR3: CAWRTGGDTEAFF

V: TRBV30
size: -
J: TRBJ2-2
D: -
DNA: TGTGCCTGGAGTGTACTTGGGGGCCAGGAGCTGTTTTTT
CDR3: CAWSVLGGQELFF

V: TRBV30
size: -
J: TRBJ2-3
D: -
DNA: TGTGCCTGGAGTCGGGCGGAGGGGGATACGCAGTATTTT
CDR3: CAWSRAEGDTQYF

V: TRBV30
size: -
J: TRBJ1-2
D: TRBD1
DNA: TGTGCCTGGAGTGTACGACGACAGGGGCACGGCTACACCTTC
CDR3: CAWSVRRQGHGYTF

V: TRBV7-6
size: -
J: TRBJ2-7
D: TRBD1
DNA: TGTGCCAGCAGCTTAGGCCAACAGGGGTACAACGAGCAGTACTTC
CDR3: CASSLGQQGYNEQYF

V: TRBV2
size: -
J: TRBJ2-5
D: TRBD1
DNA: TGTGCCAGCAGTTCAGGGGGCGCCGAGACCCAGTACTTC
CDR3: CASSSGGAETQYF

V: TRBV5-6
size: -
J: TRBJ2-1
D: -
DNA: TGTGCCAGCAGCTCAATGGGGGAGGATGAGCAGTTCTTC
CDR3: CASSSMGEDEQFF

V: TRBV7-9
size: -
J: TRBJ1-5
D: TRBD1
DNA: TGTGCCAGCAGCTCAGGGACAGGGGGCTACAATCAGCCCCAGCATTTT
CDR3: CASSSGTGGYNQPQHF

V: TRBV7-6
size: -
J: TRBJ2-5
D: -
DNA: TGTGCCAGCAGCTTAGCTGGAAAGGGGGTTCAAGAGACCCAGTACTTC
CDR3: CASSLAGKGVQETQYF

V: TRBV28
size: -
J: TRBJ1-4
D: TRBD1
DNA: TGTGCCAGCAGTATCGGACAGGGAAGATATGAAAAACTGTTTTTT
CDR3: CASSIGQGRYEKLFF

V: TRBV15
size: -
J: TRBJ2-2
D: -
DNA: TGTGCCACCAGCACAACGAACACCGGGGAGCTGTTTTTT
CDR3: CATSTTNTGELFF

V: TRBV28
size: -
J: TRBJ2-3
D: TRBD2
DNA: TGTGCCAGCAGTTCCCCGGGGGGGTTCGCCCCCACAGATACGCAGTATTTT
CDR3: CASSSPGGFAPTDTQYF